The 2 T cell receptor beta chains below were found in one sample sequenced in a study of tissue T cells after allogeneic stem cell transplantation. The repertoire was sequenced with immunoSEQ multiplex PCR; TCRdb's copy has only in-frame clones and lacks some. Of over 15,000 clones listed, 70% are singletons. Sequencing was done on a sample of spleen. The source of these receptors is a female BALB/c mouse in good health. MHC haplotype here: H2-d.

Of note for this clone: Gene names and germline refer to mouse. Partial CDR3 DNA: TGCACCTGCAGTCCCCGCTGGGGCGAAACGCTGTAT. Its translation is CTCSPRWGETLY. Given in full, the CDR3 is CTCSPRWGETLYF. This sequence joins TRBV1 and TRBJ2-3, with TRBD2 as a possible D gene (6 bases). The CDR3 extends 1 residue past the end of the read, so its final part is completed from the germline J gene. Germline CDR1 reads NSQYPW; CDR2 reads LRSPGD (reference sequence). V was cut by 5 bases and J by 6 bases, with 12 bases left in between. The CDR3 has 13 amino acids.

To note about this clone: Gene names refer to mouse genes. Read coverage stops 1 residue before the CDR3 terminus; the germline J gene supplies the remainder. The chain combines TRBV13-2 with TRBJ2-2; TRBD2 agrees at 8 bases. The CDR3 sequence is 18 residues long. V shed 0 bases and J 0 bases; nucleotides not matched to a gene: 7. Germline lookup yields CDR1 NNHNN and CDR2 SYGAGS (reference sequence). The CDR3 sequence is CASGDAILGGSNTGQLYF. The part of the CDR3 DNA that was read is TGTGCCAGCGGTGATGCAATCCTGGGGGGCTCAAACACCGGGCAGCTCTAC.